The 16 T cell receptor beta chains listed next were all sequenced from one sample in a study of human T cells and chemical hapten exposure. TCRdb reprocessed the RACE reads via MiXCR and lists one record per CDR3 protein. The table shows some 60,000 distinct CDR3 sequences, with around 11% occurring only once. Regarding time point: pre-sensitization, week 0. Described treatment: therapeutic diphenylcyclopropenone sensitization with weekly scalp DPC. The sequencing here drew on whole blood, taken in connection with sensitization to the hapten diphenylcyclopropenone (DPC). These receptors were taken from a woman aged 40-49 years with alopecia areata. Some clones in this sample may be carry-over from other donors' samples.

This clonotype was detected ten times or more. Here the CDR3 reads CASSYLGADTEAFF. For the CDR3, the DNA is TGTGCCAGCAGTTACCTGGGGGCGGACACTGAAGCTTTCTTT. The rearrangement links TRBV6-2 or TRBV6-3 to TRBJ1-1, with D perhaps TRBD1 (6 bases). This CDR3 has 14 amino acids. Germline CDR1 is MNHEY and CDR2 is SVGEGT. The ends were cut back, 2 bases at V and 3 bases at J, with 10 bases in the middle.

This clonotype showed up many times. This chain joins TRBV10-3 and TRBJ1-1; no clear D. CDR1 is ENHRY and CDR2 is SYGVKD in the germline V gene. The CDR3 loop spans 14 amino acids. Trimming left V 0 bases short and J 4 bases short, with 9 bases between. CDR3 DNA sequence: TGTGCCATCAGTGAGTCGGCGGGCCCCACTGAAGCTTTCTTT. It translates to CAISESAGPTEAFF.

CDR3 sequence (DNA): TGCAGCGTCGGCTCCGCGATGGGACGGACAGTCTACGAGCAGTACTTC. Its translation is CSVGSAMGRTVYEQYF. The chain recombines TRBV29-1 with TRBJ2-7, with a weak D call TRBD1 (6 bases). The CDR3 covers 16 residues. CDR1 SQVTM and CDR2 ANQGSEA come from the germline V gene. Deletions cut 6 bases from V and 3 bases from J, with 24 bases between.

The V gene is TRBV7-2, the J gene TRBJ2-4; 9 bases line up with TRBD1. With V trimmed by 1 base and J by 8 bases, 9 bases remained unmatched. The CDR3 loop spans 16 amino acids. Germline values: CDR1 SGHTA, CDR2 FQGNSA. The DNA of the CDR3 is TGTGCCAGCAGCTTAGGATTTGGGACAGGGCGAGACATTCAGTACTTC. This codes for CASSLGFGTGRDIQYF.

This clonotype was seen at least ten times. The DNA of the CDR3 is TGTGCCAGCAGTGGACTGGGTCAGGCGGATACGCAGTATTTT. This codes for CASSGLGQADTQYF. The V gene is TRBV12-3 or TRBV12-4, the J gene TRBJ2-3, with D tentatively TRBD2 (5 bases). The CDR3 is 14 amino acids. The V gene lost 5 bases and the J gene lost 6 bases, with 15 bases spanning the gap.

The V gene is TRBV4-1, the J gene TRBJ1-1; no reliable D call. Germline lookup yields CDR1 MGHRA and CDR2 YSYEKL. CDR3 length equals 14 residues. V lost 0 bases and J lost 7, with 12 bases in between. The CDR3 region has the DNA TGCGCCAGCAGCCAAGACCCGAGTCGTATTGAAGCTTTCTTT. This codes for CASSQDPSRIEAFF.

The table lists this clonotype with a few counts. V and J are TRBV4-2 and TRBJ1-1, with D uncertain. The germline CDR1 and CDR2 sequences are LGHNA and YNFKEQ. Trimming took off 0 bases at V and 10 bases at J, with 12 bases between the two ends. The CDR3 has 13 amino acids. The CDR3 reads CASSQEKGSVAFF. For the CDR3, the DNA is TGTGCCAGCAGCCAAGAAAAGGGTTCGGTAGCTTTCTTT.

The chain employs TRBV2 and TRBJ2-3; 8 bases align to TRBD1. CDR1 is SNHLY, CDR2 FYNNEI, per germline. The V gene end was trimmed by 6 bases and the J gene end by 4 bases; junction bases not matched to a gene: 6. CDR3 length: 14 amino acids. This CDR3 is CASRRQGFADTQYF. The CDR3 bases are TGTGCCAGCAGACGACAGGGGTTCGCAGATACGCAGTATTTT.

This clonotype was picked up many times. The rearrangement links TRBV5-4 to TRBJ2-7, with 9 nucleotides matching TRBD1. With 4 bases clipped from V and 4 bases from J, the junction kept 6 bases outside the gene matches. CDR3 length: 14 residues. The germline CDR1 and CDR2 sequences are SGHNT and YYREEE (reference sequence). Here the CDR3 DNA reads TGTGCCAGCAGCCCGCGACAGGGGGGGTACGAGCAGTACTTC. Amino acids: CASSPRQGGYEQYF.

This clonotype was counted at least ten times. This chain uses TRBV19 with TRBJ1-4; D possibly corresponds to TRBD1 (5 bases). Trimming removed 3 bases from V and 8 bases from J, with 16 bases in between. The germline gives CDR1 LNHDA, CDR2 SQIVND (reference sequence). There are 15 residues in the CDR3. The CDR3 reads CASSIGTGLREKLFF. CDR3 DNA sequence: TGTGCCAGTAGTATCGGCACAGGCCTGAGAGAAAAACTGTTTTTT.

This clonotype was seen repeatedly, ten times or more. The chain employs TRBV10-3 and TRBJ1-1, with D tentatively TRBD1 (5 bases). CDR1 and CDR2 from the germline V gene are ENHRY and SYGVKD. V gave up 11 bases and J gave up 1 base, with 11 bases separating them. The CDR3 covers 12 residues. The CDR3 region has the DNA TGTGCCGCACATCAGGGGAACACTGAAGCTTTCTTT. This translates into CAAHQGNTEAFF.

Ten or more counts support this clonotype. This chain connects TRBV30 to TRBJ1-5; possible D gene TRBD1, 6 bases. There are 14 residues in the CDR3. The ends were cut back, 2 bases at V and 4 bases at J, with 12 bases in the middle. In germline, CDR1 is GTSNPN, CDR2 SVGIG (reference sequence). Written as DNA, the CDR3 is TGTGCCTGGAGTCGGGGGCTAGGGAATCAGCCCCAGCATTTT. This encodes CAWSRGLGNQPQHF.

DNA of the CDR3: TGTGCCAGCAAGGTCGGGAACACTGAAGCTTTCTTT. Translation: CASKVGNTEAFF. The chain uses TRBV28 and TRBJ1-1, with D hard to call. This CDR3 comprises 12 residues. Trimming shortened V by 7 bases and J by 1 base, and 7 bases separated the two germline ends. The germline CDR1 and CDR2 sequences are MDHEN and SYDVKM.

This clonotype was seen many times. The CDR3 DNA sequence: TGCGCCAGCAGCCGCGCCGACAGGGGTCTTGGGGCCAACGTCCTGACTTTC. Translation: CASSRADRGLGANVLTF. The V call is TRBV4-3, the J call TRBJ2-6; TRBD1 matches 8 bases. This CDR3 spans 17 amino acids. The junction had 8 bases not matched to a gene; V was cut back by 4 bases and J by 3 bases. Germline-derived CDR1 and CDR2 are LGHNA and YSLEER.

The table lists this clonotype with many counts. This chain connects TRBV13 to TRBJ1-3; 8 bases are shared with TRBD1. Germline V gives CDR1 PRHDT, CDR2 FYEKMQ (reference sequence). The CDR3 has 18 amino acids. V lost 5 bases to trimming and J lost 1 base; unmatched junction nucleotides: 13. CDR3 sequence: CASSHGQGPGLSGNTIYF. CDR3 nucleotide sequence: TGTGCCAGCAGCCACGGACAGGGCCCTGGTTTGTCTGGAAACACCATATATTTT.

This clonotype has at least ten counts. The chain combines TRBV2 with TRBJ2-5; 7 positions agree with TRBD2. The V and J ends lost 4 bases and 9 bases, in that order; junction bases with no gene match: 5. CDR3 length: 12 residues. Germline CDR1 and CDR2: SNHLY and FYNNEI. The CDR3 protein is CASSGSRGAQYF. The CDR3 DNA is TGTGCCAGCAGTGGGTCCCGGGGGGCCCAGTACTTC.